Listed below are T cell receptor beta chains from one sample, sequenced in a study of blood T cell repertoires in COVID-19. The assay was immunoSEQ multiplex PCR, and TCRdb's table has in-frame clones only and misses some. The sample gives about 240,000 clones, 84% of which show up once; roughly 4% is in the top ten. The sequencing sample was made of peripheral blood. These receptors came from a man aged 45 to 65 with acute or convalescent COVID-19. The conserved cysteine and the conserved F or W are not part of the CDR3 here. Expanded clones are given a class, and other clones once, few, many or no size at all.

TRBJ1-2,TRBV9,NA,ASSVDRQGYGYT
TRBJ2-1,TRBV6-5,NA,ASSHGWDNEQF
TRBJ1-2,TRBV24-1,NA,ATSGSYGYT
TRBJ1-5,TRBV7-8,NA,ASSQTGTAGSPQH
TRBJ1-2,TRBV27,NA,ASSLPDRGSGYT
TRBJ2-7,TRBV2,NA,ASRRIADSYEQY
TRBJ1-2,TRBV7-9,NA,ASSFSAGKIYGYT
TRBJ2-3,TRBV7-8,once,ASSPTRRGASTDTQY
TRBJ1-2,TRBV19,NA,ASTRDSHYGYT
TRBJ2-1,TRBV28,NA,ASSPSAGLAGGYEQF
TRBJ2-7,TRBV9,NA,ASSVGRAHEQY
TRBJ1-2,TRBV30,NA,AWTRDRDRYGYT
TRBJ1-5,TRBV19,few,ASSATGALYSNQPQH
TRBJ2-1,TRBV27,NA,ASKPTSGAYNEQF
TRBJ2-3,TRBV7-9,NA,ASSFPRNTQY
TRBJ1-3,TRBV5-1,NA,ASSLAGTGNTIY
TRBJ2-7,TRBV10-3,NA,AISSGTDFYEQY
TRBJ2-1,TRBV6-1,NA,ASSEASSGGNEQF
TRBJ2-7,TRBV3-1/TRBV3-2,NA,ASSQGRDLAVEYEQY
TRBJ2-3,TRBV7-2,NA,ASSHGSSSTDTQY
TRBJ2-2,TRBV28,NA,ASSSGQRPGELF
TRBJ1-6,TRBV9,NA,ASRTAEAPLH
TRBJ2-5,TRBV18,NA,ASSPRSGFQETQY
TRBJ1-5,TRBV18,NA,ASSPDGKQPQH
TRBJ2-5,TRBV18,NA,ASSPPGLAGGQETQY
TRBJ1-6,TRBV5-1,NA,ASSLRPGFGNSPLH
TRBJ2-7,TRBV28,NA,ASSTAGGASYEQY
TRBJ2-5,TRBV6-5,NA,ASSRTGTPKETQY
TRBJ2-3,TRBV9,NA,ASSSEGRRGVDTQY
TRBJ2-4,TRBV4-2,NA,ASSQMQDSNIQY
TRBJ2-2,TRBV2,NA,ASKARVPNTGELF
TRBJ1-1,TRBV2,few,ASSEGTGQGPTEAF
TRBJ2-7,TRBV7-8,once,ASSYDRIYEQY
TRBJ2-5,TRBV24-1,NA,ATSDTLGYQETQY
TRBJ1-2,TRBV6-1,NA,ASSDNRGGGYT
TRBJ1-2,TRBV11-2,NA,ASSLAGTGLGYT
TRBJ1-1,TRBV15,NA,ATSRDSTPQAF
TRBJ1-5,TRBV7-6,NA,ASSLAPWQGSNQPQH
TRBJ2-1,TRBV2,NA,ASSGSSGNPAENNEQF
TRBJ2-1,TRBV5-6,NA,ASSLVVGASYNEQF
TRBJ1-1,TRBV11-2,NA,ASELGTVGLEAF
TRBJ1-3,TRBV6-4,few,ASSDERGSGGRNTIY
TRBJ1-5,TRBV28,NA,ASTQIQGFRLQPQH
TRBJ2-7,TRBV3-1/TRBV3-2,NA,ASRRGGMDEQY
TRBJ1-1,TRBV3-1/TRBV3-2,NA,ASSQGGTNTEAF
TRBJ1-2,TRBV28,NA,ASSSISRDTRDTYYGYT
TRBJ1-4,TRBV19,NA,ASSVRQGTNEKLF
TRBJ2-5,TRBV19,NA,ASSPLLTVLPETQY
TRBJ1-1,TRBV7-8,NA,ASSSRGSSNTEAF
TRBJ1-1,TRBV12-3/TRBV12-4,NA,ASSLSAGAAF
TRBJ2-2,TRBV9,NA,ASSVGGVGELF
TRBJ2-1,TRBV11-2,NA,ASSLGSLAPYNEQF
TRBJ2-3,TRBV28,NA,ASSSGQLTDTQY
TRBJ1-2,TRBV10-3,once,AISEDRDYGYT
TRBJ2-5,TRBV5-1,NA,ASSLVGTGGGETQY
TRBJ2-7,TRBV19,few,ASSSTTGDYEQY
TRBJ1-2,TRBV30,NA,ASNSYATLGGYGYT
TRBJ1-5,TRBV10-3,NA,AISDQGPSNQPQH
TRBJ2-7,TRBV21-1,NA,ASSETAMGREVIYEQY